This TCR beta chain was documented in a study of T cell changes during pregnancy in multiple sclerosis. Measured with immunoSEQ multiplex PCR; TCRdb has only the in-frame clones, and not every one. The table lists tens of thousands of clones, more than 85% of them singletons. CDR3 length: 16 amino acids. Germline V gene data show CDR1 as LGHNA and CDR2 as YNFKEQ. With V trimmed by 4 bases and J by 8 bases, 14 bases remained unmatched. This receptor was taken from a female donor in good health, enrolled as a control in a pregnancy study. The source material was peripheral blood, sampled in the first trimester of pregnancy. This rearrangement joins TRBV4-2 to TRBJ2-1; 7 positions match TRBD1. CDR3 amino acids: CASSRTRQGASDEQFF. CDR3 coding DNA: TGTGCCAGCAGCCGAACTCGACAGGGAGCTTCGGATGAGCAGTTCTTC.